Here is one T cell receptor (beta chain) with its context. Its antigen remains unknown. Libraries were prepared by immunoSEQ multiplex PCR; TCRdb keeps only in-frame clonotypes and omits some of them. Of around 49,000 clones listed, roughly 92% are singletons. CDR1 and CDR2 (germline): WSHSY, SAAADI. V lost 0 bases, J lost 4 bases, and 3 bases lay in between. The CDR3 extends over 12 amino acids. The record originates from a study of cytomegalovirus exposure and HLA in healthy donors. Findings of the study overall: The study recorded 150 to 200 TCR beta chains that were cytomegalovirus-associated.

The sample consisted of PBMCs. This sequence originates from a man aged 18 to 30 in good health and CMV-seronegative. V and J are TRBV10-2 and TRBJ1-1; D uncertain. CDR3 sequence (DNA): TGCGCCAGCAGTGAGTCCCTCACTGAAGCTTTCTTT. Translated: CASSESLTEAFF.